Below are 31 T cell receptor beta chains sequenced from a single sample in a study of blood T cell repertoires in COVID-19 (dated by TCRdb to between 2020 and 2021). Library preparation used the immunoSEQ multiplex PCR assay. Drawn from immuneACCESS, this table holds only the in-frame rearrangements with V and J called that TCRdb kept. Clones are partly lost; checked studies trace under half to an unresolved V gene and leave the rest unexplained. The sample data list some 370,000 clones, and about 90% of these were observed just once. Roughly 1.2% of the sample goes to the ten largest clones. The sequencing input was peripheral blood. The receptors derive from a man between 35 and 55 years old with acute or convalescent COVID-19.

The sample holds a few counts of this clone. The chain is built from TRBV14 and TRBJ1-2; a possible D gene is TRBD1 (5 bases). This CDR3 region has 17 residues. The V end was cut by 2 bases, the J end by 1 base, with 17 bases between. The germline V gene encodes CDR1 SGHDN and CDR2 FVKESK. CDR3 DNA sequence: TGTGCCAGCAGCCAACAGGGTTTCCGTCCCCATAACTATGGCTACACCTTC. Protein sequence: CASSQQGFRPHNYGYTF.

This rearrangement joins TRBV13 to TRBJ1-1, with 9 bases identical to TRBD1. The CDR3 is 18 amino acids. Germline V CDR1 and CDR2: PRHDT, FYEKMQ (reference sequence). The junction had 21 bases not matched to a gene; V was cut back by 5 bases and J by 8 bases. In nucleotides, the CDR3 is TGTGCCAGCAGCCCCAGAACCGACAGGGGGTCCCGTTACGGGGAAGCTTTCTTT. Translating it yields CASSPRTDRGSRYGEAFF.

CDR3 in amino acids: CASSLGWSQEQFF. CDR3 nucleotide sequence: TGTGCCAGCAGCTTAGGGTGGTCGCAGGAGCAGTTCTTC. V usage is TRBV11-3 and J usage is TRBJ2-1; the D is unclear. Germline V CDR1 and CDR2: SGHNT, YENEEA. V shed 1 base and J shed 10 bases, with 11 bases lying between them. The CDR3 totals 13 residues.

CDR3 in amino acids: CASSLRDLSITEAFF. CDR3 DNA sequence: TGTGCCAGCAGCCTTCGGGACTTATCAATAACTGAAGCTTTCTTT. V usage is TRBV14 and J usage is TRBJ1-1; D is perhaps TRBD1 (5 bases). V lost 4 bases and J lost 5, with 17 bases in between. CDR1 SGHDN and CDR2 FVKESK come from the germline V gene. CDR3 size: 15 residues. The full variable domain, with the rest looked up from reference TRBV14 and TRBJ1-1, is EAGVTQFPSHSVIEKGQTVTLRCDPISGHDNLYWYRRVMGKEIKFLLHFVKESKQDESGMPNNRFLAERTGGTYSTLKVQPAELEDSGVYFCASSLRDLSITEAFFGQGTRLTVV.

The rearrangement joins TRBV5-4 to TRBJ1-1; TRBD1 aligns across 12 bases. The CDR3 has 15 residues. Germline V gene sequence: CDR1 SGHNT, CDR2 YYREEE (reference sequence). V lost 3 bases, J lost 4 bases, and 4 bases stayed unmatched. CDR3 sequence reads: CASSSGQGAGTEAFF. CDR3 in DNA: TGTGCCAGCAGCTCGGGACAGGGGGCTGGCACTGAAGCTTTCTTT.

The rearrangement links TRBV5-1 to TRBJ1-1, with 7 bases identical to TRBD1. Germline V gene data show CDR1 as SGHRS and CDR2 as YFSETQ. The junction had 7 bases not matched to a gene; V was cut back by 2 bases and J by 3 bases. The CDR3 totals 15 residues. CDR3: CASSLRTGADTEAFF. CDR3 in DNA: TGCGCCAGCAGCTTAAGAACAGGGGCGGACACTGAAGCTTTCTTT.

The V and J genes are TRBV2 and TRBJ1-2, with D possibly TRBD1 on 5 matching bases. The V gene's germline CDR1 is SNHLY and CDR2 FYNNEI. Trimming left V 5 bases short and J 4 bases short, with 17 bases between. The CDR3 is 15 amino acids. This CDR3 reads CASSSTRDWPYGYTF. The DNA of the CDR3 is TGTGCCAGCAGTTCGACCCGGGACTGGCCCTATGGCTACACCTTC. Using reference TRBV2 and TRBJ1-2 for the parts outside the CDR3, the full variable domain is EPEVTQTPSHQVTQMGQEVILRCVPISNHLYFYWYRQILGQKVEFLVSFYNNEISEKSEIFDDQFSVERPDGSNFTLKIRSTKLEDSAMYFCASSSTRDWPYGYTFGSGTRLTVV.

The gene calls are TRBV19 and TRBJ2-3, with 7 bases that match TRBD1. The CDR3 has 14 amino acids. The germline V gene has CDR1 LNHDA and CDR2 SQIVND (reference sequence). The junction had 3 bases not matched to a gene; V was cut back by 5 bases and J by 1 base. DNA for the CDR3: TGTGCCAGTAGTCTTACAGGGGGCACAGATACGCAGTATTTT. Translating gives CASSLTGGTDTQYF.

With respect to this clone: Other DNA variants within this sample encode the same CDR3. The J gene is TRBJ1-1, the V gene TRBV27, with 7 bases that match TRBD1. V dropped 4 bases and J dropped 1; count of bases not matched to a gene: 0. The CDR3 spans 13 residues. Germline CDR1 MNHEY, CDR2 SMNVEV (reference sequence). The CDR3 loop is CASSYRGNTEAFF. CDR3 coding DNA: TGTGCCAGCAGTTACAGGGGGAACACTGAAGCTTTCTTT.

This clone was observed a single time. The chain couples TRBV2 to TRBJ2-2; 8 nucleotides line up with TRBD2. This CDR3 spans 15 amino acids. V lost 6 bases and J lost 5; bases outside the gene matches: 8. The germline gives CDR1 SNHLY, CDR2 FYNNEI. CDR3 DNA: TGTGCCAGCAGCACGAGCGGGAGAAATACCGGGGAGCTGTTTTTT. Encoded protein: CASSTSGRNTGELFF.

The rearrangement joins TRBV4-2 to TRBJ2-7; 8 bases map to TRBD2. Germline V CDR1 and CDR2: LGHNA, YNFKEQ. This CDR3 is built from 15 residues. Losses at the gene ends were 0 bases for V and 5 bases for J; bases not matched to a gene: 6. CDR3 coding DNA: TGTGCCAGCAGCCAAGAGCGGGAGGCGACCCACGAGCAGTACTTC. As protein: CASSQEREATHEQYF.

Comment on this clone: The germline gene is not matched at one end of the junction; a read error may be the cause. The rearrangement uses TRBV7-7 and TRBJ2-2; possible D gene TRBD2, 7 bases. Germline lookup yields CDR1 SSHAT and CDR2 FNYEAQ (reference sequence). The CDR3 length is 14 residues. The CDR3 loop reads CASSSGGTTGELFF. CDR3 nucleotides: TGTGCTAGCAGCTCGGGGGGCACCACCGGGGAGCTGTTTTTT.

The genes are TRBV15 and TRBJ2-5; perhaps TRBD2 as D (5 bases). Germline-derived CDR1 and CDR2 are LNHNV and YYDKDF (reference sequence). Trimming cost V 0 bases and J 5 bases, with 16 bases left between them. This CDR3 is built from 16 residues. CDR3 sequence (DNA): TGTGCCACCAGCAGAGATCGGGGAGTTTGGGTGGAGACCCAGTACTTC. Translated, it gives CATSRDRGVWVETQYF.

V is TRBV19 and J is TRBJ1-1, with 11 bases aligning to TRBD1. CDR1 is LNHDA, CDR2 SQIVND, per germline (reference sequence). The CDR3 has 16 amino acids. V dropped 5 bases and J dropped 0; count of bases not matched to a gene: 5. CDR3 sequence: CASSRTGGLLNTEAFF. In DNA form, the CDR3 reads TGTGCCAGTAGTCGGACAGGGGGCCTACTGAACACTGAAGCTTTCTTT. The full variable domain, in which reference TRBV19 and TRBJ1-1 provide the parts outside the CDR3, is DGGITQSPKYLFRKEGQNVTLSCEQNLNHDAMYWYRQDPGQGLRLIYYSQIVNDFQKGDIAEGYSVSREKKESFPLTVTSAQKNPTAFYLCASSRTGGLLNTEAFFGQGTRLTVV.

The V gene is TRBV7-3, the J gene TRBJ1-1; possibly TRBD1 for D (5 bases). The CDR3 is made up of 13 amino acids. V was pared by 4 bases and J by 5 bases, with 11 bases between. CDR1 SGHTA and CDR2 FQGTGA come from the germline V gene. This chain's CDR3 is CASSSTRGTEAFF. CDR3 bases: TGTGCCAGCAGCTCGACAAGGGGAACTGAAGCTTTCTTT.

The chain combines TRBV9 with TRBJ2-1; 7 bases match TRBD1. The V and J ends lost 1 base and 8 bases, in that order; junction bases with no gene match: 0. Per the germline V gene, CDR1 is SGDLS and CDR2 is YYNGEE. CDR3 length: 12 residues. The CDR3 region is CASSVRGHEQFF. In DNA, the CDR3 is TGTGCCAGCAGCGTAAGGGGGCATGAGCAGTTCTTC.

The sample holds one count of this clone. The chain has TRBV7-8 and TRBJ2-7; weak D call: TRBD2 (5 bases). V was clipped by 6 bases and J by 2 bases, with 20 bases between them. This CDR3 is 16 amino acids long. CDR1 and CDR2 from the germline V gene are SGHVS and FQNEAQ. In nucleotides, the CDR3 is TGTGCCAGCAGTTTTTTAGGTCCCGGACTCCCCTACGAGCAGTACTTC. Encoded protein: CASSFLGPGLPYEQYF.

The sample holds one count of this clone. The chain is built from TRBV18 and TRBJ2-5; TRBD1 agrees at 11 bases. Germline values: CDR1 KGHSH, CDR2 LQKENI. This CDR3 is built from 15 residues. Losses at the gene ends were 4 bases for V and 11 bases for J; bases not matched to a gene: 12. CDR3 sequence reads: CASSQRTGGASKQYF. As DNA, the CDR3 is TGTGCCAGCTCACAGAGGACAGGGGGCGCTTCAAAACAGTACTTC. Full variable domain (missing parts from reference TRBV18 and TRBJ2-5): NAGVMQNPRHLVRRRGQEARLRCSPMKGHSHVYWYRQLPEEGLKFMVYLQKENIIDESGMPKERFSAEFPKEGPSILRIQQVVRGDSAAYFCASSQRTGGASKQYFGPGTRLLVL.

V is TRBV11-2 and J is TRBJ2-1; possibly TRBD2 for D (5 bases). Trimming stripped 5 bases from V and 4 bases from J, with 18 bases between. This CDR3 region has 16 residues. Per the germline V gene, CDR1 is SGHAT and CDR2 is FQNNGV. The CDR3 coding sequence is TGTGCCAGCAGCCCCCGCTTTTCCCGGGAATACAATGAGCAGTTCTTC. Translated: CASSPRFSREYNEQFF.

The chain is built from TRBV29-1 and TRBJ1-5; the D gene is possibly TRBD1 (6 bases). The ends were cut back, 5 bases at V and 6 bases at J, with 23 bases in the middle. CDR1 is SQVTM, CDR2 ANQGSEA, per germline. The CDR3 has 16 amino acids. DNA for the CDR3: TGCAGCGTTATCGTGGGGGACACCAGGACCAGTCAGCCCCAGCATTTT. It codes for CSVIVGDTRTSQPQHF.

V and J are TRBV11-2 and TRBJ2-5; 13 bases align to TRBD2. The germline V gene encodes CDR1 SGHAT and CDR2 FQNNGV. The CDR3 is 15 amino acids. V shed 5 bases and J 5 bases; nucleotides not matched to a gene: 5. The CDR3 reads CASSQMTSGRETQYF. Written as DNA, the CDR3 is TGTGCCAGCAGCCAGATGACTAGCGGGAGGGAGACCCAGTACTTC.

The chain couples TRBV7-9 to TRBJ1-2; a weak D match, TRBD1 (5 bases). The CDR3 contains 13 residues. Germline lookup yields CDR1 SEHNR and CDR2 FQNEAQ (reference sequence). The ends were cut back, 2 bases at V and 8 bases at J, with 12 bases in the middle. The CDR3 loop is CASSLSRVHGYTF. CDR3 coding DNA: TGTGCCAGCAGCTTATCCAGGGTGCACGGCTACACCTTC.

This chain uses TRBV25-1 with TRBJ2-7; 8 nucleotides line up with TRBD1. V dropped 4 bases and J dropped 3; count of bases not matched to a gene: 2. Looked up from germline, CDR1 is MGHDK and CDR2 is SYGVNS. The CDR3 is 13 residues long. The CDR3 DNA is TGTGCCAGCAGTGGTGGACAGGGCTACGAGCAGTACTTC. Residues: CASSGGQGYEQYF.

The chain employs TRBV7-9 and TRBJ2-7, with a possible D match to TRBD2 (6 bases). CDR1 and CDR2 (germline): SEHNR, FQNEAQ (reference sequence). The CDR3 is 14 residues long. Trimming removed 5 bases at V and 1 base at J, with 12 bases between. CDR3 bases: TGTGCCAGCAGCCGCCCTGGGGGGTCCTACGAGCAGTACTTC. Translating gives CASSRPGGSYEQYF.

The V call is TRBV10-3, the J call TRBJ1-1; 9 nucleotides line up with TRBD1. J gave up 1 base and V 6 bases, and 9 bases lay outside the gene matches. CDR3 length equals 16 residues. Germline V gene sequence: CDR1 ENHRY, CDR2 SYGVKD. The CDR3 DNA is TGTGCCATCAGGCAAAGCTCGGGACAGGGGAACACTGAAGCTTTCTTT. Protein product: CAIRQSSGQGNTEAFF.

This chain links TRBV3-1 (or the pseudogene TRBV3-2) with TRBJ1-5; TRBD1 matches 7 bases. The junction had 2 bases not matched to a gene; V was cut back by 5 bases and J by 1 base. CDR3 length equals 14 residues. The V gene's germline CDR1 is LGHDT and CDR2 YNNKEL (reference sequence). Here the CDR3 DNA reads TGTGCCAGCAGCGGGGGACAGAGCAATCAGCCCCAGCATTTT. Residues: CASSGGQSNQPQHF.

This rearrangement joins TRBV5-5 to TRBJ2-1; the match to TRBD1 covers 7 bases. Germline lookup yields CDR1 SGHKS and CDR2 YYEKEE (reference sequence). The CDR3 runs 14 residues. The junction had 4 bases not matched to a gene; V was cut back by 0 bases and J by 7 bases. CDR3 sequence: CASSLERGRNEQFF. In nucleotides, the CDR3 is TGTGCCAGCAGCTTGGAAAGGGGGCGGAATGAGCAGTTCTTC.

This clone was found once. The chain is built from TRBV3-1 (or the pseudogene TRBV3-2) and TRBJ1-2; D may be TRBD1 (5 bases). Germline CDR1 reads LGHDT; CDR2 reads YNNKEL (reference sequence). Trimming took 3 bases from V and 2 from J, leaving 13 bases between them. The CDR3 sequence is 15 residues long. Here the CDR3 reads CASSHGGNQNYGYTF. The CDR3 coding sequence is TGTGCCAGCAGCCACGGGGGAAATCAAAACTATGGCTACACCTTC.

The V and J genes are TRBV28 and TRBJ2-2, with TRBD1 matching over 8 bases. The CDR3 totals 15 residues. From germline, CDR1 is MDHEN and CDR2 SYDVKM. V trimming: 3 bases; J trimming: 5 bases; junction bases outside the gene matches: 5. The CDR3: CASSLYYRGTGELFF. CDR3 DNA sequence: TGTGCCAGCAGTTTGTACTACAGGGGGACCGGGGAGCTGTTTTTT.

The rearrangement links TRBV5-1 to TRBJ2-3, with D perhaps TRBD2 (5 bases). The CDR3 has 15 residues. Between the trimmed V and J ends, which lost 2 bases and 1 base, there was a span of 11 bases. From germline, CDR1 is SGHRS and CDR2 YFSETQ. CDR3 coding DNA: TGCGCCAGCAGCTTCGGTCGGGGTGGCACAGATACGCAGTATTTT. Translation: CASSFGRGGTDTQYF. The whole variable domain, remainder taken from reference TRBV5-1 and TRBJ2-3, is KAGVTQTPRYLIKTRGQQVTLSCSPISGHRSVSWYQQTPGQGLQFLFEYFSETQRNKGNFPGRFSGRQFSNSRSEMNVSTLELGDSALYLCASSFGRGGTDTQYFGPGTRLTVL.

The chain employs TRBV7-8 and TRBJ2-3; TRBD2 matches at 7 bases. CDR1 is SGHVS and CDR2 is FQNEAQ in the germline V gene. There are 17 residues in the CDR3. V dropped 5 bases and J dropped 5; count of bases not matched to a gene: 16. Here the CDR3 reads CASSPNRGRGRKDTQYF. CDR3 nucleotide sequence: TGTGCCAGCAGCCCCAATCGCGGGAGAGGGCGGAAAGATACGCAGTATTTT.